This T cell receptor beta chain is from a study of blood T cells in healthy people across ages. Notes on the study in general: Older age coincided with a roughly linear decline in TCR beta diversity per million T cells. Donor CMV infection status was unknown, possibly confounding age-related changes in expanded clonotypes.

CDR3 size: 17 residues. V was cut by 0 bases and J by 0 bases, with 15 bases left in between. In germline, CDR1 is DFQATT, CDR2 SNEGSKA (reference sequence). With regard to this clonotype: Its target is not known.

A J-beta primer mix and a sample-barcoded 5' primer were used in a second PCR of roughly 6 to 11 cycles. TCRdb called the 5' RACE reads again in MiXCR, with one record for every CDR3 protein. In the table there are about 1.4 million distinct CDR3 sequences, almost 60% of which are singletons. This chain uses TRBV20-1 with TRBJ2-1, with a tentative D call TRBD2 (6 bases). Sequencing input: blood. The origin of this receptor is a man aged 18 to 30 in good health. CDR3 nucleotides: TGCAGTGCTAGAGAGTTAGCGGCTCGAAGCTCCTACAATGAGCAGTTCTTC. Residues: CSARELAARSSYNEQFF.